Sequencing of this T cell receptor (beta chain) was carried out in a study of a mutant IDH1 vaccine in newly diagnosed glioma. Study findings and constraints: Pseudoprogression appears to have had no connection to changes in top peripheral T cell clonotypes.

The data were produced by immunoSEQ multiplex PCR, yet TCRdb's version contains in-frame clones alone and is incomplete. Among around 67,000 clones listed, 65% to 85% were seen once. The germline V and J ends were trimmed by 4 bases and 4 bases, with 19 bases remaining between them. From germline, CDR1 is GTSNPN and CDR2 SVGIG (reference sequence). The CDR3 runs to 15 residues. With regard to this clone: Its antigen is not identified.

Time point indicated: baseline, week 1 (first vaccination visit). Sample treatment: pre-vaccination baseline after standard-of-care therapy. Sequenced material: peripheral blood mononuclear cells (PBMCs), taken from a glioma patient treated with radiotherapy, temozolomide or both. The chain has TRBV30 and TRBJ1-2, with D perhaps matching TRBD1 (6 bases). The clonotype was recovered from a woman younger than 30 with glioma. Some clones in this sample may be carry-over from other donors' samples. The CDR3 region is CAWTIMNRAGYGYTF. The CDR3 DNA reads as TGTGCCTGGACCATCATGAACAGGGCCGGCTATGGCTACACCTTC.